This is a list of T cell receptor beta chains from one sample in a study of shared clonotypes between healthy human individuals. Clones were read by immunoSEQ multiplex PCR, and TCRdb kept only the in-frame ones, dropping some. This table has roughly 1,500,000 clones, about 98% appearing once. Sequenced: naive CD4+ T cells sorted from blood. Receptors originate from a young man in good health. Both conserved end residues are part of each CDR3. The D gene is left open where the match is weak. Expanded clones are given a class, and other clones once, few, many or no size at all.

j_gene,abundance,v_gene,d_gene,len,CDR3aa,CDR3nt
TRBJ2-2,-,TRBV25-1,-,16,CASSESGSKGIGELFF,TGTGCCAGCAGTGAATCCGGGAGCAAAGGGATCGGGGAGCTGTTTTTT
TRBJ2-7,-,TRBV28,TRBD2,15,CASSLPLAGGYEQYF,TGTGCCAGCAGCCTACCTCTAGCGGGAGGCTACGAGCAGTACTTC
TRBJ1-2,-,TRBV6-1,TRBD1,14,CASGGQGGNYGYTF,TGTGCCAGCGGCGGACAGGGGGGAAACTATGGCTACACCTTC
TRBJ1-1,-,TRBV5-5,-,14,CASSGGALGTEAFF,TGTGCCAGCAGCGGCGGGGCGCTCGGCACTGAAGCTTTCTTT
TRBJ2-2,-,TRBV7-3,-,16,CASSLRGSANTGELFF,TGTGCCAGCAGCTTAAGGGGGTCTGCGAACACCGGGGAGCTGTTTTTT
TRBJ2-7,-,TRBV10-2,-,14,CASSEGGHSYEQYF,TGCGCCAGCAGTGAGGGGGGACATTCCTACGAGCAGTACTTC
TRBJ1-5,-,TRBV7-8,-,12,CASSARGQPQHF,TGTGCCAGCAGCGCCCGGGGTCAGCCCCAGCATTTT
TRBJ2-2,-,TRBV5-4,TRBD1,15,CASRRQGTNTGELFF,TGTGCCAGCCGACGACAGGGCACGAACACCGGGGAGCTGTTTTTT
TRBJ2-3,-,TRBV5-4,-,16,CASSSYSGGWVDTQYF,TGTGCCAGCAGCTCATATTCTGGGGGTTGGGTAGATACGCAGTATTTT
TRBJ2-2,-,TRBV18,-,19,CASSPTPSGQGTNTGELFF,TGTGCCAGCTCACCTACCCCTAGCGGACAGGGCACGAACACCGGGGAGCTGTTTTTT
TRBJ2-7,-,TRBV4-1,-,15,CASSQEGRGGYEQYF,TGCGCCAGCAGCCAAGAGGGCAGGGGAGGGTACGAGCAGTACTTC
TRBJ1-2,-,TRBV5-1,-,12,CASGPMRAGYTF,TGCGCCAGCGGCCCAATGAGGGCTGGCTACACCTTC
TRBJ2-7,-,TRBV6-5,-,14,CASRKLRGSYEQYF,TGTGCCAGCAGGAAACTAAGAGGTTCCTACGAGCAGTACTTC
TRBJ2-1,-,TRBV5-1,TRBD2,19,CASSLGGTSGSFSYNEQFF,TGCGCCAGCAGCTTGGGAGGGACTAGCGGGAGTTTCTCCTACAATGAGCAGTTCTTC
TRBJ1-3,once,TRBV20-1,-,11,CSAILGNTIYF,TGCAGTGCTATACTTGGAAACACCATATATTTT
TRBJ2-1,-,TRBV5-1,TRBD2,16,CASSPGIAGGVNEQFF,TGCGCCAGCAGCCCGGGTATTGCGGGAGGAGTAAATGAGCAGTTCTTC
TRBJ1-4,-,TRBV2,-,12,CASRIDDEKLFF,TGTGCCAGCAGAATCGACGACGAGAAACTGTTTTTT
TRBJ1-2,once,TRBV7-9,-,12,CASSPRLEGYTF,TGTGCCAGCAGCCCCCGCCTGGAGGGCTACACCTTC
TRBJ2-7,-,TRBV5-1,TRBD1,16,CASSLLSTGLSYEQYF,TGCGCCAGCAGCTTGCTTTCGACAGGGTTGAGCTACGAGCAGTACTTC
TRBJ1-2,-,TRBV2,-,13,CASMSGGRYGYTF,TGTGCCAGCATGTCCGGGGGACGCTATGGCTACACCTTC
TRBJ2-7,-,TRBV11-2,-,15,CASSLGLDTHYEQYF,TGTGCCAGCAGCTTAGGTCTGGACACTCACTACGAGCAGTACTTC
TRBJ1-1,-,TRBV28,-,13,CASSSVPNTEAFF,TGTGCCAGCAGTTCGGTCCCGAACACTGAAGCTTTCTTT
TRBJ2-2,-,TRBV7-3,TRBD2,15,CASSLGLANTGELFF,TGTGCCAGCAGCTTGGGACTAGCCAACACCGGGGAGCTGTTTTTT
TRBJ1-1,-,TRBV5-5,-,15,CASSLVAVMNTEAFF,TGTGCCAGCAGCTTGGTTGCGGTGATGAACACTGAAGCTTTCTTT
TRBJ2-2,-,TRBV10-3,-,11,CAIKIAGELFF,TGTGCCATCAAGATCGCCGGGGAGCTGTTTTTT
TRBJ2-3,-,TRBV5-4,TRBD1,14,CASSFLQGTDTQYF,TGTGCCAGCAGCTTCCTACAGGGGACAGATACGCAGTATTTT
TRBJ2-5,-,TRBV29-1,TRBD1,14,CSSDSPGQGETQYF,TGCAGCTCCGACTCCCCTGGACAGGGAGAGACCCAGTACTTC
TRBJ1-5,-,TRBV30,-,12,CAWSPGNQPQHF,TGTGCCTGGTCACCTGGGAATCAGCCCCAGCATTTT
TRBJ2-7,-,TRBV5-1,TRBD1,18,CASSPRQGANPTSYEQYF,TGCGCCAGCAGCCCCCGACAGGGGGCCAACCCGACCTCCTACGAGCAGTACTTC
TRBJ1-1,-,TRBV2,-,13,CASSDRRNTEAFF,TGTGCCAGCAGTGACCGCCGGAACACTGAAGCTTTCTTT
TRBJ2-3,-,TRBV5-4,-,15,CASSFRLASADTQYF,TGTGCCAGCAGCTTTCGACTCGCATCAGCAGATACGCAGTATTTT
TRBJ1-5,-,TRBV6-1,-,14,CAGPEGVENQPQHF,TGTGCCGGACCGGAGGGCGTTGAGAATCAGCCCCAGCATTTT
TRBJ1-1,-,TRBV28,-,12,CASSLWRTEAFF,TGTGCCAGCAGTTTATGGCGGACTGAAGCTTTCTTT
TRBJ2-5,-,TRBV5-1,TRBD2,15,CASSEIAGGQETQYF,TGCGCCAGCAGCGAGATAGCGGGAGGTCAAGAGACCCAGTACTTC
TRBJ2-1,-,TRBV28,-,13,CASSPLGDGEQFF,TGTGCCAGCAGTCCGCTAGGCGACGGGGAGCAGTTCTTC
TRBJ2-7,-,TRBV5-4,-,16,CASSPVGGSPNYEQYF,TGTGCCAGCAGTCCTGTAGGCGGGTCACCTAATTACGAGCAGTACTTC
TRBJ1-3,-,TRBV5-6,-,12,CASSLAGHTIYF,TGTGCCAGCAGCTTGGCAGGACACACCATATATTTT
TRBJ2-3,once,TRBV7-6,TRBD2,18,CASSLGTSGSGSTDTQYF,TGTGCCAGCAGCTTAGGGACTAGCGGGAGCGGTAGCACAGATACGCAGTATTTT
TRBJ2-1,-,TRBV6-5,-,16,CASSYLGRGRYNEQFF,TGTGCCAGCAGTTACTTGGGGCGGGGTAGATACAATGAGCAGTTCTTC
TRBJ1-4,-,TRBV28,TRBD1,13,CASSLLDREKLFF,TGTGCCAGCAGTTTATTGGACAGGGAAAAACTGTTTTTT